The 8 T cell receptor beta chains reported below all come from one sample, sequenced in a study of blood T cell repertoires in COVID-19. Sequenced by immunoSEQ multiplex PCR; TCRdb stores in-frame clones only, minus some. This sample has about 76,000 clones, with 70% to 90% found just once. What was sequenced was peripheral blood. These receptors came from a woman aged 60-70 years with acute or convalescent COVID-19.

This chain links TRBV7-3 with TRBJ2-2, with no clear D. The CDR3 extends over 12 amino acids. Germline lookup yields CDR1 SGHTA and CDR2 FQGTGA. The V and J ends lost 6 bases and 8 bases respectively, with 10 bases between them. The DNA of the CDR3 is TGTGCCAGCAGTGATCCTCGGGGGGAGCTGTTTTTT. Translation gives CASSDPRGELFF.

This chain connects TRBV7-8 to TRBJ1-2; weak D call: TRBD1 (6 bases). The germline V and J ends were trimmed by 5 bases and 7 bases, with 20 bases remaining between them. CDR1 is SGHVS and CDR2 is FQNEAQ in the germline V gene. The CDR3 length is 15 residues. The CDR3 DNA reads TGTGCCAGCAGCCCAAGCCCAGGGGTGGGTAGTGGCTACACCTTC. Encoded protein: CASSPSPGVGSGYTF. The full variable domain, completed using reference TRBV7-8 and TRBJ1-2, is GAGVSQSPRYKVAKRGQDVALRCDPISGHVSLFWYQQALGQGPEFLTYFQNEAQLDKSGLPSDRFFAERPEGSVSTLKIQRTQQEDSAVYLCASSPSPGVGSGYTFGSGTRLTVV.

This chain links TRBV18 with TRBJ1-1; tentatively, D is TRBD1 (5 bases). Germline V gene data show CDR1 as KGHSH and CDR2 as LQKENI. Trimming cost V 3 bases and J 1 base, with 12 bases left between them. The CDR3 loop spans 15 amino acids. Written as DNA, the CDR3 is TGTGCCAGCTCACCTTTGACGGGGGGGAACACTGAAGCTTTCTTT. Its protein product is CASSPLTGGNTEAFF.

The genes are TRBV2 and TRBJ2-7; D is uncertain. This CDR3 spans 12 amino acids. Germline V gives CDR1 SNHLY, CDR2 FYNNEI. V gave up 7 bases and J gave up 0 bases, with 7 bases separating them. The CDR3 protein is CASNTHSYEQYV. Written as DNA, the CDR3 is TGTGCCAGCAACACGCACTCCTACGAGCAGTACGTC.

The chain recombines TRBV3-1 (or the pseudogene TRBV3-2) with TRBJ1-2; D unresolved. Per the germline V gene, CDR1 is LGHDT and CDR2 is YNNKEL (reference sequence). This CDR3 has 19 amino acids. Trimming removed 0 bases from V and 7 bases from J, with 27 bases in between. The CDR3 spells CASSQEIARRREGDPGYTF. Written as DNA, the CDR3 is TGTGCCAGCAGCCAAGAGATAGCTAGGAGGAGGGAGGGAGATCCTGGCTACACCTTC.

This chain joins TRBV30 and TRBJ1-5; TRBD1 agrees at 7 bases. Losses at the gene ends were 5 bases for V and 0 bases for J; bases not matched to a gene: 7. The CDR3 length is 15 residues. The germline V gene encodes CDR1 GTSNPN and CDR2 SVGIG (reference sequence). DNA for the CDR3: TGTGCCTGGGCTGACAGGGAGTATAGCAATCAGCCCCAGCATTTT. Residues: CAWADREYSNQPQHF.

CDR3 protein: CASQGTGELFF. CDR3 bases: TGTGCCAGCCAGGGCACCGGGGAGCTGTTTTTT. The rearrangement links TRBV27 to TRBJ2-2; possible D gene TRBD1, 5 bases. Germline loops: CDR1 MNHEY, CDR2 SMNVEV (reference sequence). The CDR3 runs 11 residues. Trimming cost V 8 bases and J 4 bases, with 5 bases left between them.

The rearrangement joins TRBV12-3 or TRBV12-4 to TRBJ2-7, with D possibly matching TRBD1 (5 bases). V was trimmed by 0 bases and J by 6 bases, leaving 6 bases between them. The CDR3 covers 12 residues. CDR3 sequence (DNA): TGTGCCAGCAGTTTAGCCAGGGTCGAGCAGTACTTC. Translated: CASSLARVEQYF.